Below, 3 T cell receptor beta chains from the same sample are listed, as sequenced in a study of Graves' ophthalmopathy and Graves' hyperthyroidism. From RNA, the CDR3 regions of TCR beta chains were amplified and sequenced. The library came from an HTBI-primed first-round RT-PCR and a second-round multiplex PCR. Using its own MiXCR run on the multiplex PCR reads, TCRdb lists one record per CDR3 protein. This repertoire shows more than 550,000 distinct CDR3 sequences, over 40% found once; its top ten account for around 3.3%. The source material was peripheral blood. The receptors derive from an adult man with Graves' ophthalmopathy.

The CDR3 DNA sequence: TGCAGCAGTGCCCGACAGGGGAGGGACACTGAAGCTTTCTTT. Translated, it gives CSSARQGRDTEAFF. The rearrangement joins TRBV29-1 to TRBJ1-1, with TRBD1 identical over 8 bases. With 8 bases clipped from V and 3 bases from J, the junction kept 11 bases outside the gene matches. The CDR3 length is 14 residues. Germline-derived CDR1 and CDR2 are SQVTM and ANQGSEA.

The CDR3 sequence: CAWSVPGLAGPNTGELFF. CDR3 DNA: TGTGCCTGGAGTGTACCGGGACTAGCGGGACCGAACACCGGGGAGCTGTTTTTT. The J gene is TRBJ2-2, the V gene TRBV7-9, with TRBD2 identical over 13 bases. The germline V gene encodes CDR1 SEHNR and CDR2 FQNEAQ (reference sequence). V lost 11 bases, J lost 0 bases, and 12 bases stayed unmatched. There are 18 residues in the CDR3.

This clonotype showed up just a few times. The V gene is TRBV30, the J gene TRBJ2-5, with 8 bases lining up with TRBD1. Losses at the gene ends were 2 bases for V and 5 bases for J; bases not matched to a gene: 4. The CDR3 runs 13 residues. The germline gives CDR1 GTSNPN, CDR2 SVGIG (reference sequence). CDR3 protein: CAWSKTGAETQYF. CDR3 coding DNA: TGTGCCTGGAGTAAGACAGGGGCCGAGACCCAGTACTTC.